These 8 T cell receptor beta chains were all obtained from the same sample, sequenced in a study of T cell responses to AZD1222 COVID-19 vaccine. The data were produced by immunoSEQ multiplex PCR, yet TCRdb's version contains in-frame clones alone and is incomplete. Among about 150,000 clones listed, 85% to 90% were seen once. Material: peripheral blood, obtained on day 0 of AZD1222 vaccination. These receptors were obtained from an adult in good health.

The chain is built from TRBV7-2 and TRBJ2-1; 7 positions match TRBD2. In germline, CDR1 is SGHTA, CDR2 FQGNSA. J gave up 7 bases and V 5 bases, and 14 bases lay outside the gene matches. This CDR3 has 16 amino acids. CDR3 nucleotides: TGTGCCAGCAGCCCGTACGGACGGGGGGTAGGTAATGAGCAGTTCTTC. It is translated as CASSPYGRGVGNEQFF.

This clone is a singleton in its sample. The rearrangement joins TRBV25-1 to TRBJ2-1; D is perhaps TRBD1 or TRBD2 (6 bases each). V was clipped by 3 bases and J by 8 bases, with 14 bases between them. The CDR3 is made up of 14 amino acids. The germline gives CDR1 MGHDK, CDR2 SYGVNS. The CDR3 sequence: CASSDGFRGHEQFF. The CDR3 DNA reads TGTGCCAGCAGTGATGGGTTTCGGGGGCATGAGCAGTTCTTC.

This clone turned up a few times. The chain joins TRBV12-3 or TRBV12-4 to TRBJ2-1; unclear D gene. The germline V and J ends were trimmed by 5 bases and 7 bases, with 9 bases remaining between them. The CDR3 sequence is 12 residues long. In DNA, the CDR3 is TGTGCCAGCAGTCCCGCGTTAAATGAGCAGTTCTTC. Protein sequence: CASSPALNEQFF.

This clone was detected once. The V and J genes are TRBV10-2 and TRBJ2-5; 7 bases align to TRBD1. J gave up 3 bases and V 8 bases, and 6 bases lay outside the gene matches. The CDR3 has 13 amino acids. Germline V gene sequence: CDR1 WSHSY, CDR2 SAAADI. Written as DNA, the CDR3 is TGCGCCAGCGGGGCCAGGGGGAAAGAGACCCAGTACTTC. Translating gives CASGARGKETQYF.

The chain recombines TRBV11-3 with TRBJ2-1; 9 bases agree with TRBD2. This CDR3 spans 15 amino acids. After removal of 1 base from V and 4 bases from J, the junction contained 2 bases not matched to a gene. Germline CDR1 reads SGHNT; CDR2 reads YENEEA. CDR3 protein: CASSLASGVYNEQFF. The DNA for the CDR3 is TGTGCCAGCAGCTTAGCTAGCGGGGTTTACAATGAGCAGTTCTTC.

The chain links TRBV24-1 to TRBJ1-2; D unresolved. The CDR3 consists of 16 residues. CDR1 and CDR2 (germline): KGHDR, SFDVKD. V was clipped by 2 bases and J by 4 bases, with 16 bases between them. In DNA form, the CDR3 reads TGTGCCACCAGTGATTCCAATTTTGAGGCCCTCTATGGCTACACCTTC. It is translated as CATSDSNFEALYGYTF.

CDR3 DNA: TGTGCCAGCAGCGTACAAGGACAGGGTAAAAAGCAGTACTTC. It specifies CASSVQGQGKKQYF. The chain uses TRBV9 and TRBJ2-7; TRBD1 matches at 8 bases. V was clipped by 1 base and J by 8 bases; unmatched bases: 8. The CDR3 runs 14 residues. In germline, CDR1 is SGDLS, CDR2 YYNGEE.

CDR3 loop: CAVKQGVVTGELFF. DNA for the CDR3: TGTGCGGTCAAACAGGGGGTTGTCACCGGGGAGCTGTTTTTT. V gene TRBV19 combines with J gene TRBJ2-2; 8 positions agree with TRBD1. The CDR3 has 14 residues. The germline gives CDR1 LNHDA, CDR2 SQIVND (reference sequence).